This T cell receptor beta chain is drawn from a study of T cell changes during pregnancy in multiple sclerosis. This clone was found once. Profiled with immunoSEQ multiplex PCR; TCRdb holds only in-frame clones, not every one. The profile shows more than 80,000 clones, 80% to 95% of them singletons. The input for sequencing was peripheral blood, taken after pregnancy. The source is a female donor with multiple sclerosis, enrolled in a pregnancy study.

CDR3 sequence: CAISEPQLARTQETQYF. The CDR3 DNA follows: TGTGCCATCAGTGAGCCGCAACTAGCCCGGACGCAAGAGACCCAGTACTTC. This sequence joins TRBV10-3 and TRBJ2-5; a weak D match, TRBD2 (6 bases). The CDR3 totals 17 residues. The germline V gene encodes CDR1 ENHRY and CDR2 SYGVKD. V lost 2 bases to trimming and J lost 2 bases, with 18 bases between them.